This TCR beta chain comes out of a study of CD8 T cells in ankylosing spondylitis. Study findings and constraints: Disease-linked clones were found to be CD8+ and relatively rare in peripheral blood.

Researchers built TCR beta libraries using quantitative 5'-RACE with molecular barcodes. TCRdb ran MiXCR on the 5' RACE reads and lists one entry per CDR3 protein. This table holds around 130,000 distinct CDR3 sequences, 7% found once. This clonotype was counted many times. Its antigen remains unknown. With 2 bases removed from V and 4 bases from J, the gap between germline ends came to 9 bases. Looked up from germline, CDR1 is SEHNR and CDR2 is FQNEAQ (reference sequence). This CDR3 is built from 14 residues. The specimen was blood, either unsorted or a sorted T cell fraction (not recorded which). The receptor's source is a male donor with ankylosing spondylitis or in good health (not recorded which). J is TRBJ2-1 and V is TRBV7-9; D uncertain. CDR3 DNA sequence: TGTGCCAGCAGCTTATCGAACGAGTACAATGAGCAGTTCTTC. This sequence encodes CASSLSNEYNEQFF.